This T cell receptor (beta chain) appears in the sequencing data of a study of Ad26.COV2.S vaccination and SARS-CoV-2 variants. Study-level background: Once or twice, 56 days apart, Ad26.COV2.S was delivered intramuscularly.

V gave up 5 bases and J gave up 0 bases, with 4 bases separating them. The CDR3 sequence is 12 residues long. Germline CDR1 is MNHEY and CDR2 is SVGEGT. Sample treatment: around 19 received Ad26.COV2.S at low or high dose, single or two shots; 5 received placebo; per-sample allocation not given. Collection of the samples took place on day 63 after the first injection of vaccine or placebo. Using immunoSEQ multiplex PCR, the repertoire was profiled, and TCRdb retains in-frame clones only, with some absent. In the table there are about 400,000 clones, approximately 90% of which are singletons. The sample consisted of peripheral blood, taken in a trial of Ad26.COV2.S vaccine versus placebo. The origin of this receptor is a person aged 18-65 years who received the Ad26.COV2.S COVID-19 vaccine or a placebo. The V gene is TRBV6-2 or TRBV6-3, the J gene TRBJ1-2; D remains unclear. CDR3 region: CASSVANYGYTF. CDR3 coding DNA: TGTGCCAGCAGTGTAGCTAACTATGGCTACACCTTC.